The 10 T cell receptor beta chains below were found in one sample sequenced in a study of blood T cells in healthy people across ages. Using a J-beta primer mix together with a sample-barcoded 5' primer, a second PCR was run for about 6 to 11 cycles. TCRdb reanalysed the 5' RACE reads using MiXCR and keeps one entry per CDR3 protein. Here the sample spans around 820,000 distinct CDR3 sequences, roughly 25% being singletons. These sequences were also reported in another study, on T cells of mothers and their children.

The sample comprised blood. Receptors were obtained from a boy between 10 and 17 years old in good health.

The chain links TRBV10-3 to TRBJ2-7, with D possibly being TRBD2 (5 bases). CDR1 and CDR2 (germline): ENHRY, SYGVKD. The CDR3 extends over 11 amino acids. V was clipped by 10 bases and J by 4 bases, with 11 bases between them. This chain's CDR3 is CATGKKYEQYF. The CDR3 DNA is TGTGCCACGGGGAAGAAGTACGAGCAGTACTTC.

The count of this clonotype is one. The junction and the germline gene differ at one end; a read error may be behind it. This rearrangement joins TRBV2 to TRBJ2-7; the D gene is possibly TRBD1 (5 bases). The CDR3 covers 14 residues. Germline V gene sequence: CDR1 SNHLY, CDR2 FYNNEI. CDR3 loop: CAGSERGIRYEQYF. The CDR3 DNA sequence: TGTGCCGGCAGTGAAAGGGGTATACGCTACGAGCAGTACTTC.

The chain recombines TRBV6-5 with TRBJ2-1; 11 nucleotides match TRBD2. With the DNA end fitting TRBJ2-5 better, the J assignment may be wrong. This CDR3 is 15 amino acids long. The germline V gene has CDR1 MNHEY and CDR2 SVGAGI. The chain's CDR3 is CASSGGLAVSETQYF. The CDR3 coding sequence is TGTGCCAGCAGTGGGGGACTAGCGGTTAGCGAGACCCAGTACTTC.

Here the CDR3 reads CSAGWKLTSTDTQYF. The CDR3 region has the DNA TGCAGTGCTGGATGGAAGCTTACTAGCACAGATACGCAGTATTTT. V and J are TRBV20-1 and TRBJ2-3; D remains unclear. V was shortened by 5 bases and J by 0 bases, with 15 bases between the two germline ends. Looked up from germline, CDR1 is DFQATT and CDR2 is SNEGSKA (reference sequence). The CDR3 sequence is 15 residues long.

The genes are TRBV6-1 and TRBJ2-6; D call uncertain. The CDR3 has 15 residues. Trimming pared 8 bases from V and 1 base from J, leaving 12 bases between. Germline assignment: CDR1 MNHNS and CDR2 SASEGT. The CDR3 nucleotides are TGTGCCAGCGCCTCAGACTTGTCTGGGGCCAACGTCCTGACTTTC. Its translation is CASASDLSGANVLTF.

Worth noting for this clonotype: The conserved phenylalanine or tryptophan normally closing the CDR3 is absent here, so this likely arose from a read error. The gene calls are TRBV20-1 and TRBJ1-2, with 9 bases that match TRBD1. The CDR3 runs 14 residues. V dropped 6 bases and J dropped 0; count of bases not matched to a gene: 5. Germline CDR1 is DFQATT and CDR2 is SNEGSKA (reference sequence). The CDR3 spells CSAAGTGSNYGYTL. In nucleotides, the CDR3 is TGCAGTGCGGCCGGGACAGGGTCTAACTATGGCTACACCCTC.

A few counts support this clonotype. The CDR3 here is CASSREGTAGNTIYF. The CDR3 DNA is TGCGCCAGCAGCCGCGAAGGGACAGCTGGAAACACCATATATTTT. The J gene is TRBJ1-3, the V gene TRBV4-3; TRBD1 aligns across 7 bases. Per the germline V gene, CDR1 is LGHNA and CDR2 is YSLEER. The CDR3 loop spans 15 amino acids. Unmatched junction bases numbered 5, after V lost 4 bases and J lost 2 bases.

This chain links TRBV5-5 with TRBJ1-4; D is undetermined. Germline V gene lookup returns CDR1 SGHKS and CDR2 YYEKEE (reference sequence). This CDR3 has 17 residues. Deletions cut 2 bases from V and 0 bases from J, with 14 bases between. DNA of the CDR3: TGTGCCAGCAGCTTAGAAGGGATTTTCCCAACTAATGAAAAACTGTTTTTT. It codes for CASSLEGIFPTNEKLFF.

This clonotype turned up a few times. The chain employs TRBV15 and TRBJ2-7; D call uncertain. CDR3 length: 15 amino acids. Germline CDR1 reads LNHNV; CDR2 reads YYDKDF (reference sequence). V shed 0 bases and J shed 0 bases, with 9 bases lying between them. The CDR3 DNA follows: TGTGCCACCAGCAGAGACCGGGTGTCCTCCTACGAGCAGTACTTC. Translation: CATSRDRVSSYEQYF. Full variable domain (outside the CDR3, taken from reference TRBV15 and TRBJ2-7): DAMVIQNPRYQVTQFGKPVTLSCSQTLNHNVMYWYQQKSSQAPKLLFHYYDKDFNNEADTPDNFQSRRPNTSFCFLDIRSPGLGDTAMYLCATSRDRVSSYEQYFGPGTRLTVT.

V usage is TRBV20-1 and J usage is TRBJ1-1, with 8 bases fitting TRBD1. This CDR3 region has 13 residues. In germline, CDR1 is DFQATT, CDR2 SNEGSKA (reference sequence). J lost 0 bases, V lost 6 bases, and 3 bases had no gene match. CDR3 coding DNA: TGCAGTGCAAAGACAGGGGTGAACACTGAAGCTTTCTTT. This codes for CSAKTGVNTEAFF.